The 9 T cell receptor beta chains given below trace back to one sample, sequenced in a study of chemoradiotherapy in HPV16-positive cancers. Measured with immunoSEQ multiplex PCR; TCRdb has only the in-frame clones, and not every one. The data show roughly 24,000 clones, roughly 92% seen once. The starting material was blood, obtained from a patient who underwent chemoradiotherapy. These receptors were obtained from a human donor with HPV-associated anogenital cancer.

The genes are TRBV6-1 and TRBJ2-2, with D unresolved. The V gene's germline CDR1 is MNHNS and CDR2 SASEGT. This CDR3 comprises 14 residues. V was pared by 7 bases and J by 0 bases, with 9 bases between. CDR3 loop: CASIGSPNTGELFF. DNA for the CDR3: TGTGCCAGCATTGGGTCCCCGAACACCGGGGAGCTGTTTTTT.

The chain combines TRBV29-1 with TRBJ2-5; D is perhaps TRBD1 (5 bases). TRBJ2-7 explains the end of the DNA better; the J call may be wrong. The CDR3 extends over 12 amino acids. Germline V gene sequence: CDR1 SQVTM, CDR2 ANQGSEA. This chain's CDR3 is CSVRVASYEQYF. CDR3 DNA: TGCAGCGTCAGGGTCGCTTCCTACGAGCAGTACTTC.

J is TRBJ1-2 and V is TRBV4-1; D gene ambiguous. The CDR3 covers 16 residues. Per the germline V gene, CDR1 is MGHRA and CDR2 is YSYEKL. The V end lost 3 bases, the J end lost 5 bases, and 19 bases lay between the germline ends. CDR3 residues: CASSQNGEDPSYGYTF. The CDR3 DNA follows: TGCGCCAGCAGCCAGAACGGGGAAGACCCAAGTTATGGCTACACCTTC.

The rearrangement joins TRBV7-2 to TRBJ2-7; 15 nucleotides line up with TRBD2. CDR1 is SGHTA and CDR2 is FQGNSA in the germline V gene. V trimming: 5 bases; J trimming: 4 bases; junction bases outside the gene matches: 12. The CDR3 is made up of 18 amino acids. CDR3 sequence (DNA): TGTGCCAGCAGCCCTTATCTAGCGGGACTAGCGGGGGGATACGAGCAGTACTTC. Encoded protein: CASSPYLAGLAGGYEQYF.

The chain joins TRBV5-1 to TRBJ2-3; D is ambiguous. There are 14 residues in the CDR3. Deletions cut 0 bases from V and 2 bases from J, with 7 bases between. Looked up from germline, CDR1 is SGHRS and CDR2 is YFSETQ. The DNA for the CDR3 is TGCGCCAGCAGCTTGGAACGGTTCACAGATACGCAGTATTTT. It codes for CASSLERFTDTQYF. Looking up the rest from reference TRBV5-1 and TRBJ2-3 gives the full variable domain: KAGVTQTPRYLIKTRGQQVTLSCSPISGHRSVSWYQQTPGQGLQFLFEYFSETQRNKGNFPGRFSGRQFSNSRSEMNVSTLELGDSALYLCASSLERFTDTQYFGPGTRLTVL.

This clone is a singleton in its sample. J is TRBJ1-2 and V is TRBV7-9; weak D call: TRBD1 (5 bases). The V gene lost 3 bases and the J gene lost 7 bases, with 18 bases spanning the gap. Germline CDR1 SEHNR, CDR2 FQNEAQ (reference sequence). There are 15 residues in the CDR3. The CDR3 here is CASSFAPGQSSGYTF. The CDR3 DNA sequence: TGTGCCAGCAGCTTCGCACCGGGGCAGTCCTCTGGCTACACCTTC.

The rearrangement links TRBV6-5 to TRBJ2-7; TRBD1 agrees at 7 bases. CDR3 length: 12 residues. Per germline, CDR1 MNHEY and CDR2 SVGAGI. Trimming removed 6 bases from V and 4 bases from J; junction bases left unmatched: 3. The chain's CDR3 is CASSPQGYEQYF. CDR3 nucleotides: TGTGCCAGCAGCCCACAGGGGTACGAGCAGTACTTC.

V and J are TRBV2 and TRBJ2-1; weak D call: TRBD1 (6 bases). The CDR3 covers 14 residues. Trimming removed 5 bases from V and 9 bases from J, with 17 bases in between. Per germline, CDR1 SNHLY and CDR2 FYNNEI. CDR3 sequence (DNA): TGTGCCAGCAGTCAGGACAGACTCAGTCGTGAGCAGTTCTTC. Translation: CASSQDRLSREQFF.

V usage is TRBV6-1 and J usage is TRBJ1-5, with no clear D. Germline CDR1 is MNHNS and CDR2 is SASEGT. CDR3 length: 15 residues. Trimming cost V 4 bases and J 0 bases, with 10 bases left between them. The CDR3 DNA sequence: TGTGCCAGCAGTGTTACTGGCGTTAGCAATCAGCCCCAGCATTTT. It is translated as CASSVTGVSNQPQHF.